This T cell receptor beta chain was captured in a study of cytomegalovirus exposure and HLA in healthy donors. The CDR3 has 14 residues. The germline V gene encodes CDR1 SGHDT and CDR2 YYEEEE. Trimming removed 0 bases at V and 3 bases at J, with 7 bases between. A multiplex PCR was run with 60 Vbeta primers and 13 Jbeta primers. Here immunoSEQ multiplex PCR was the method, and the copy in TCRdb shows in-frame clones only, minus some. The sample consists of more than 95,000 clones, about 73% of them appearing once. The sequencing input was PBMCs. This receptor was obtained from a woman aged 45-65 years in good health and CMV-seropositive. The chain couples TRBV5-6 to TRBJ2-1; perhaps TRBD2 as D (5 bases). The DNA of the CDR3 is TGTGCCAGCAGCTTGGCACTAGACTACAATGAGCAGTTCTTC. This codes for CASSLALDYNEQFF. The full variable domain, rest sourced from reference TRBV5-6 and TRBJ2-1, is DAGVTQSPTHLIKTRGQQVTLRCSPKSGHDTVSWYQQALGQGPQFIFQYYEEEERQRGNFPDRFSGHQFPNYSSELNVNALLLGDSALYLCASSLALDYNEQFFGPGTRLTVL.